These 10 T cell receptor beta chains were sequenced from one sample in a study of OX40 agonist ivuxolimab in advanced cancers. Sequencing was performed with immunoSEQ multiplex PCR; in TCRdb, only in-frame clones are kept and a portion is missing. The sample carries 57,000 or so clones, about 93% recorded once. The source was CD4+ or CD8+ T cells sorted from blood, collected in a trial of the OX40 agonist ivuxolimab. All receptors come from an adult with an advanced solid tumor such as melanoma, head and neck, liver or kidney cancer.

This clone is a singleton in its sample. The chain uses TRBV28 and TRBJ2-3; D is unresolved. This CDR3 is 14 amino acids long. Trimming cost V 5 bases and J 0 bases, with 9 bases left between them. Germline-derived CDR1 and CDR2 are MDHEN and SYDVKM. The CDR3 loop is CASSASASTDTQYF. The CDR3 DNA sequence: TGTGCCAGCAGTGCCTCCGCTAGCACAGATACGCAGTATTTT.

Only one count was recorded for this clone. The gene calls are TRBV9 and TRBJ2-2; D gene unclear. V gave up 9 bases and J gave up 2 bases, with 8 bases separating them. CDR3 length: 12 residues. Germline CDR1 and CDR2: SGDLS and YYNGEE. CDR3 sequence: CAKWGNTGELFF. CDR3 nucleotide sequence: TGTGCCAAGTGGGGAAACACCGGGGAGCTGTTTTTT.

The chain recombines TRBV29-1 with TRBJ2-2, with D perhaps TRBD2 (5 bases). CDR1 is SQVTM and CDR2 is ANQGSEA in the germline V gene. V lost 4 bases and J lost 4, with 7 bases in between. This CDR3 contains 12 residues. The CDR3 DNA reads TGCAGCGTTGCGCGGGCCACCGGGGAGCTGTTTTTT. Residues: CSVARATGELFF.

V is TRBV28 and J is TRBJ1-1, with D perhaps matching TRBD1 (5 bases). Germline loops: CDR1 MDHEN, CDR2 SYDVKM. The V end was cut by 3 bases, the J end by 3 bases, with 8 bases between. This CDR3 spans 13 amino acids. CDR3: CASSFLGDTEAFF. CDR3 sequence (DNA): TGTGCCAGCAGTTTTCTGGGGGACACTGAAGCTTTCTTT.

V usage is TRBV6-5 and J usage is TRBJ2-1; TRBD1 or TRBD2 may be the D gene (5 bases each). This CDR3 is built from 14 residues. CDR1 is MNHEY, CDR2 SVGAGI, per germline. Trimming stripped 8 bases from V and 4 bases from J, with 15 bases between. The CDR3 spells CASQGGPDYNEQFF. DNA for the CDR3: TGTGCCAGCCAGGGCGGGCCTGATTACAATGAGCAGTTCTTC.

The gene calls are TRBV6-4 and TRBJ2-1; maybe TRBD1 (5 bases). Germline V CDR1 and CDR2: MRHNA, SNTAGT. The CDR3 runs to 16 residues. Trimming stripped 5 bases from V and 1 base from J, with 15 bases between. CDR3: CASSLSREPSYNEQFF. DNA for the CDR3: TGTGCCAGCAGTTTAAGCAGGGAACCTTCCTACAATGAGCAGTTCTTC.

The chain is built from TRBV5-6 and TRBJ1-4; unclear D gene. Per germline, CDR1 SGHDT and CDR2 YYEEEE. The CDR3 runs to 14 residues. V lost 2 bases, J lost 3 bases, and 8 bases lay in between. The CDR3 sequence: CASSLKGANEKLFF. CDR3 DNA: TGTGCCAGCAGCTTAAAGGGTGCTAATGAAAAACTGTTTTTT.

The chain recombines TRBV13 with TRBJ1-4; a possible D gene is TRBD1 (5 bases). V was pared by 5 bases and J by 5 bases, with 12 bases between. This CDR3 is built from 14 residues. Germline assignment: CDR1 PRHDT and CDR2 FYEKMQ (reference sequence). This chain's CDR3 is CASSQGTANEKLFF. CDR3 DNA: TGTGCCAGCAGCCAAGGGACGGCGAATGAAAAACTGTTTTTT.

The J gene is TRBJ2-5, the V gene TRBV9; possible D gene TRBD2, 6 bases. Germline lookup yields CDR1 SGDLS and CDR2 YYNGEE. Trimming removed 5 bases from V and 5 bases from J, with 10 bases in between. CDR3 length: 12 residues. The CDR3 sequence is CASRGLAETQYF. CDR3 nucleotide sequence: TGTGCCAGCAGGGGACTTGCCGAGACCCAGTACTTC.

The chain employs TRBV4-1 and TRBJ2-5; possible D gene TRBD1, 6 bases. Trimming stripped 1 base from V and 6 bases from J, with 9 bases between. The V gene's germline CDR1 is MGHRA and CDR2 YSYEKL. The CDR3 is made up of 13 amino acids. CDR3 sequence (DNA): TGCGCCAGCAGCCAAGTCAGGGGTCAGACCCAGTACTTC. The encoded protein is CASSQVRGQTQYF.